A single sample gave rise to the 15 T cell receptor beta chains below, sequenced in a study of patients and donors after allogeneic stem cell transplantation. TCRdb re-called the RT-PCR reads with MiXCR, one entry per CDR3 protein. Of some 960,000 distinct CDR3 sequences listed, more than 15% are singletons. The material sequenced was blood, either unsorted or a sorted T cell fraction (not recorded which). Receptor source: a human donor who was either an allogeneic HSCT recipient or a stem cell or donor lymphocyte infusion donor (not recorded which). It is not recorded whose cells these are; they may come from a transplant donor.

This clonotype has a count of ten or more. The V and J genes are TRBV12-3 or TRBV12-4 and TRBJ2-3, with TRBD2 matching 9 bases. V dropped 4 bases and J dropped 3; count of bases not matched to a gene: 8. The CDR3 loop spans 16 amino acids. The CDR3 is CASSSLAGSGTDTQYF. The CDR3, as DNA: TGTGCCAGCAGTTCCCTAGCGGGAAGTGGTACAGATACGCAGTATTTT.

This clonotype was found a few times. CDR3 bases: TGTGCCAGCAGGGCTACTAGCGGGAGCTCCTACAATGAGCAGTTCTTC. It codes for CASRATSGSSYNEQFF. The J gene is TRBJ2-1, the V gene TRBV5-4; TRBD2 aligns across 11 bases. The CDR3 covers 16 residues. Looked up from germline, CDR1 is SGHNT and CDR2 is YYREEE (reference sequence). V lost 5 bases to trimming and J lost 0 bases; unmatched junction nucleotides: 4. The variable domain in full, completed from reference TRBV5-4 and TRBJ2-1, reads ETGVTQSPTHLIKTRGQQVTLRCSSQSGHNTVSWYQQALGQGPQFIFQYYREEENGRGNFPPRFSGLQFPNYSSELNVNALELDDSALYLCASRATSGSSYNEQFFGPGTRLTVL.

The chain has TRBV6-1 and TRBJ1-2; TRBD1 aligns across 7 bases. Germline values: CDR1 MNHNS, CDR2 SASEGT. Unmatched junction bases numbered 4, after V lost 5 bases and J lost 4 bases. The CDR3 spans 13 residues. The CDR3 loop is CASSITGVYGYTF. For the CDR3, the DNA is TGTGCCAGCAGTATCACAGGGGTCTATGGCTACACCTTC.

The rearrangement uses TRBV6-5 and TRBJ2-3; D is uncertain. The CDR3 length is 14 residues. V was clipped by 3 bases and J by 1 base, with 8 bases between them. From germline, CDR1 is MNHEY and CDR2 SVGAGI. This CDR3 is CASSYSDGTDTQYF. The CDR3 bases are TGTGCCAGCAGTTATTCGGACGGCACAGATACGCAGTATTTT.

This clonotype was seen more than once but under ten times. The chain couples TRBV4-1 to TRBJ2-7; TRBD1 matches 9 bases. J gave up 6 bases and V 6 bases, and 9 bases lay outside the gene matches. The CDR3 extends over 14 amino acids. From germline, CDR1 is MGHRA and CDR2 YSYEKL. The CDR3 nucleotides are TGCGCCAGCAGGGAACCGGGACAGGGACCCGAGCAGTACTTC. It specifies CASREPGQGPEQYF.

This rearrangement joins TRBV6-5 to TRBJ2-3; 8 bases are shared with TRBD2. Germline V lookup: CDR1 MNHEY, CDR2 SVGAGI. The CDR3 covers 18 residues. Unmatched junction bases numbered 12, after V lost 3 bases and J lost 1 base. In DNA form, the CDR3 reads TGTGCCAGCAGTTATCGACGGGGGGGCGGACCTCGCACAGATACGCAGTATTTT. Its translation is CASSYRRGGGPRTDTQYF.

The chain recombines TRBV2 with TRBJ1-1; D not certain. This CDR3 has 11 amino acids. CDR1 is SNHLY, CDR2 FYNNEI, per germline. The V gene lost 8 bases and the J gene lost 0 bases, with 4 bases spanning the gap. CDR3 loop: CASLVNTEAFF. CDR3 coding DNA: TGTGCCAGCCTTGTGAACACTGAAGCTTTCTTT.

This clonotype was seen only a few times. This chain links TRBV7-9 with TRBJ2-7; 7 bases line up with TRBD2. The CDR3 totals 15 residues. J gave up 0 bases and V 5 bases, and 7 bases lay outside the gene matches. CDR1 is SEHNR and CDR2 is FQNEAQ in the germline V gene (reference sequence). The CDR3 protein is CASSQTSAGSYEQYF. The DNA for the CDR3 is TGTGCCAGCAGCCAAACTAGCGCCGGCTCCTACGAGCAGTACTTC. The full variable domain, in which reference TRBV7-9 and TRBJ2-7 provide the parts outside the CDR3, is DTGVSQNPRHKITKRGQNVTFRCDPISEHNRLYWYRQTLGQGPEFLTYFQNEAQLEKSRLLSDRFSAERPKGSFSTLEIQRTEQGDSAMYLCASSQTSAGSYEQYFGPGTRLTVT.

This clonotype was counted between two and nine times. This chain joins TRBV7-2 and TRBJ2-1; TRBD2 matches 12 bases. Germline values: CDR1 SGHTA, CDR2 FQGNSA. V dropped 0 bases and J dropped 2; count of bases not matched to a gene: 5. The CDR3 length is 18 residues. The CDR3 here is CASSLAGLAGIAYNEQFF. Written as DNA, the CDR3 is TGTGCCAGCAGCTTAGCCGGACTAGCGGGGATTGCCTACAATGAGCAGTTCTTC.

The chain combines TRBV20-1 with TRBJ2-5; 11 nucleotides agree with TRBD2. V shed 3 bases and J 5 bases; nucleotides not matched to a gene: 8. CDR1 DFQATT and CDR2 SNEGSKA come from the germline V gene (reference sequence). This CDR3 has 15 residues. The CDR3, as DNA: TGCAGTGCTAGTACTAGCGGGAGCCCCCAGGAGACCCAGTACTTC. Translation gives CSASTSGSPQETQYF.

This rearrangement joins TRBV6-1 to TRBJ2-7, with a weak D call TRBD2 (5 bases). In germline, CDR1 is MNHNS, CDR2 SASEGT. The CDR3 is made up of 15 amino acids. The V and J ends lost 6 bases and 0 bases respectively, with 15 bases between them. CDR3 DNA sequence: TGTGCCAGCAGCTATCCGACCGGGATCTCCTACGAGCAGTACTTC. It codes for CASSYPTGISYEQYF.

This chain uses TRBV14 with TRBJ1-2, with 8 bases aligning to TRBD1. The CDR3 has 19 amino acids. The V gene's germline CDR1 is SGHDN and CDR2 FVKESK. V lost 0 bases, J lost 3 bases, and 15 bases stayed unmatched. The CDR3 nucleotides read TGTGCCAGCAGCCAAGAGCTACCGGGACAGGTCCTTAACGACTATGGCTACACCTTC. Amino acids: CASSQELPGQVLNDYGYTF.

V gene TRBV12-3 or TRBV12-4 combines with J gene TRBJ2-1; D unclear. Trimming stripped 1 base from V and 2 bases from J, with 6 bases between. CDR3 length equals 14 residues. The CDR3 region has the DNA TGTGCCAGCAGTTTAGTTAGCCCCTACAATGAGCAGTTCTTC. Protein sequence: CASSLVSPYNEQFF.

The genes are TRBV7-9 and TRBJ1-2; 7 bases are shared with TRBD1. Germline V lookup: CDR1 SEHNR, CDR2 FQNEAQ (reference sequence). V shed 1 base, J shed 6 bases, and the junction held 11 bases outside the gene matches. CDR3 length: 16 amino acids. This CDR3 reads CASSLGRQGTMDGYTF. The DNA for the CDR3 is TGTGCCAGCAGCTTAGGGAGACAGGGAACAATGGATGGCTACACCTTC.

The V gene is TRBV11-2, the J gene TRBJ1-1; D not resolved. CDR1 and CDR2 (germline): SGHAT, FQNNGV. The CDR3 extends over 12 amino acids. Trimming shortened V by 4 bases and J by 5 bases, and 8 bases separated the two germline ends. The CDR3 loop reads CASSWASTEAFF. The CDR3 region has the DNA TGTGCCAGCAGCTGGGCGAGTACTGAAGCTTTCTTT.